This TCR beta chain was recovered during a study of blood T cells in healthy people across ages. General study points: The study lacked donor CMV status, which possibly confounded expanded clonotype changes.

This CDR3 spans 15 amino acids. V lost 2 bases to trimming and J lost 1 base, with 14 bases between them. Germline V gives CDR1 DFQATT, CDR2 SNEGSKA (reference sequence). In the case of this clonotype: Its target is unknown.

The second PCR ran about 6 to 12 cycles with a sample-barcoded 5' primer and J-beta primers. Tags on each cDNA molecule came from a template-switch adaptor with 12 random nucleotides. Using its own MiXCR run on the 5' RACE reads, TCRdb lists one record per CDR3 protein. The sample has fewer than 1,000,000 distinct CDR3 sequences, around 50% seen once. This TCR was recovered from a man older than 75 in good health. This sequence joins TRBV20-1 and TRBJ1-1; D call uncertain. The sequenced sample consisted of blood. The CDR3 region has the DNA TGCAGTGCTAGAAGTACAGAGCTAGCGAACACTGAAGCTTTCTTT. Protein: CSARSTELANTEAFF.